These T cell receptor beta chains were read from a single sample in a study of control samples from healthy donors and cancer patients. The table came from immunoSEQ multiplex PCR; TCRdb's copy has only in-frame clones and leaves some out. This sample has about 55,000 clones, with around 90% found just once. The sequenced sample consisted of blood. The receptors derive from a man over 45 in good health. Each CDR3 is given with its conserved first and last residue. D genes are given only for firm matches. Where a row states a size, it is once, few, many or the class of an expanded clone; other rows omit it.

TRBD1 | . | TRBJ2-3 | TRBV10-3 | CAINQGESTDTQYF | TGTGCCATCAATCAGGGGGAAAGCACAGATACGCAGTATTTT
. | once | TRBJ1-2 | TRBV6-5 | CASSTHSQVRGYTF | TGTGCCAGCAGTACTCACTCCCAGGTTAGAGGCTACACCTTC
TRBD1 | once | TRBJ2-7 | TRBV6-2/TRBV6-3 | CASSSWGQGGEQYF | TGTGCCAGCAGTTCATGGGGACAGGGTGGCGAGCAGTACTTC
. | . | TRBJ2-1 | TRBV11-2 | CASSLGGISYNEQFF | TGTGCCAGCAGCTTAGGAGGGATTTCCTACAATGAGCAGTTCTTC
. | . | TRBJ1-3 | TRBV28 | CASSSIGQMGNTIYF | TGTGCCAGCAGCTCCATTGGTCAGATGGGAAACACCATATATTTT
TRBD2 | . | TRBJ2-1 | TRBV14 | CASSQDRRTSGRRDNEQFF | TGTGCCAGCAGCCAAGATAGGAGGACTAGCGGCAGGAGGGACAATGAGCAGTTCTTC
. | once | TRBJ1-1 | TRBV19 | CASSIVDGNTEAFF | TGTGCCAGTAGTATAGTCGACGGGAACACTGAAGCTTTCTTT
. | . | TRBJ1-6 | TRBV19 | CASRSRRTADNSPLHF | TGTGCCAGCAGGTCCCGCCGGACAGCAGATAATTCACCCCTCCACTTT
TRBD2 | . | TRBJ2-1 | TRBV5-8 | CASSLDTSGSYNEQFF | TGTGCCAGCAGCTTGGATACTAGCGGGTCCTACAATGAGCAGTTCTTC
TRBD1 | once | TRBJ1-1 | TRBV5-4 | CASGNEDRSTEAFF | TGTGCCAGCGGAAACGAGGACAGGTCGACTGAAGCTTTCTTT
. | once | TRBJ2-3 | TRBV5-1 | CASSWGAEPSTDTQYF | TGCGCCAGCAGCTGGGGAGCGGAGCCTAGCACAGATACGCAGTATTTT
TRBD2 | . | TRBJ2-5 | TRBV5-1 | CASSETSGRMTETQYF | TGCGCCAGCAGCGAGACTAGCGGGAGAATGACGGAGACCCAGTACTTC
. | . | TRBJ2-7 | TRBV6-1 | CASSDTRVGEQYF | TGTGCCAGCAGTGACACCAGGGTAGGCGAGCAGTACTTC
TRBD1 | . | TRBJ2-1 | TRBV6-5 | CASRETGGAYNEQFF | TGTGCCAGCAGAGAGACAGGGGGTGCCTACAATGAGCAGTTCTTC
TRBD1 | . | TRBJ2-3 | TRBV24-1 | CATSDWTGVTDTQYF | TGTGCCACCAGTGATTGGACAGGCGTCACAGATACGCAGTATTTT
. | . | TRBJ1-4 | TRBV6-2/TRBV6-3 | CASSYGHLGANEKLFF | TGTGCCAGCAGTTACGGCCACCTCGGGGCGAATGAAAAACTGTTTTTT
. | . | TRBJ2-5 | TRBV21-1 | CASSKKSEHQETQYF | TGTGCCAGCAGCAAGAAGTCCGAGCACCAAGAGACCCAGTACTTC
. | hyperexpanded | TRBJ2-7 | TRBV4-3 | CASSQDPAGYYEQYF | TGCGCCAGCAGCCAAGATCCGGCGGGATACTACGAGCAGTACTTC
. | once | TRBJ1-2 | TRBV3-1/TRBV3-2 | CASSQEGRDYYGYTF | TGTGCCAGCAGCCAAGAAGGACGGGACTATTATGGCTACACCTTC
TRBD2 | . | TRBJ2-3 | TRBV19 | CASRLAGGSTDTQYF | TGTGCCAGTAGGTTAGCGGGAGGGAGCACAGATACGCAGTATTTT
. | once | TRBJ1-3 | TRBV7-8 | CASSPQLGFEDTIYF | TGTGCCAGCAGCCCCCAGTTGGGCTTCGAGGACACCATATATTTT
TRBD1 | . | TRBJ2-7 | TRBV9 | CASSVGTGGFRYEQYF | TGTGCCAGCAGCGTAGGTACAGGGGGTTTTAGATACGAGCAGTACTTC
TRBD2 | . | TRBJ2-1 | TRBV6-2/TRBV6-3 | CASSTGGLLAEYNEQFF | TGTGCCAGCAGTACGGGGGGGTTACTAGCGGAGTACAATGAGCAGTTCTTC
. | . | TRBJ2-7 | TRBV7-9 | CASSPPPGELLYEQYF | TGTGCCAGCAGCCCTCCTCCGGGGGAACTTCTGTACGAGCAGTACTTC
. | . | TRBJ2-1 | TRBV7-9 | CASSLDTNYNEQFF | TGTGCCAGCAGCTTAGATACAAACTACAATGAGCAGTTCTTC
TRBD1 | once | TRBJ2-5 | TRBV7-3 | CASSSTGGRQETQYF | TGTGCCAGCAGCTCGACAGGGGGCAGGCAAGAGACCCAGTACTTC
. | . | TRBJ1-2 | TRBV5-1 | CASSLAGGEGYTF | TGCGCCAGCAGCTTGGCTGGGGGCGAGGGCTACACCTTC
. | once | TRBJ2-7 | TRBV30 | CAWSVVGRGLDEQYF | TGTGCCTGGAGTGTAGTCGGGAGAGGGCTGGACGAGCAGTACTTC
. | . | TRBJ1-1 | TRBV9 | CASSVGMRTEAFF | TGTGCCAGCAGCGTAGGCATGAGGACTGAAGCTTTCTTT
. | . | TRBJ1-5 | TRBV6-1 | CASSGKGGLGLQPQHF | TGTGCCAGCAGTGGAAAGGGAGGACTAGGGTTGCAGCCCCAGCATTTT
TRBD1 | . | TRBJ1-3 | TRBV5-8 | CASSPGQAYAGNTIYF | TGTGCCAGCAGCCCTGGACAGGCTTACGCTGGAAACACCATATATTTT
. | . | TRBJ1-2 | TRBV19 | CASSTSREQIHYGYTF | TGTGCCAGTAGTACATCCAGGGAACAGATTCACTATGGCTACACCTTC
. | . | TRBJ1-5 | TRBV16 | CASSQWGLGQPQHF | TGTGCCAGCAGCCAATGGGGGCTTGGGCAGCCCCAGCATTTT
TRBD1 | . | TRBJ1-4 | TRBV13 | CASSSARDSNEKLFF | TGTGCCAGCAGCTCCGCCCGGGACAGCAATGAAAAACTGTTTTTT
. | few | TRBJ2-2 | TRBV7-8 | CAYNGVLNTGELFF | TGTGCCTACAACGGGGTATTGAACACCGGGGAGCTGTTTTTT
. | . | TRBJ2-7 | TRBV19 | CASSRAGPASEQYF | TGTGCCAGTAGTAGGGCAGGGCCCGCCTCCGAGCAGTACTTC
TRBD2 | . | TRBJ2-2 | TRBV6-6 | CASSYNSGRTGELFF | TGTGCCAGCAGTTACAACAGCGGGAGGACCGGGGAGCTGTTTTTT
. | . | TRBJ2-1 | TRBV7-2 | CASTDRYNEQFF | TGTGCCAGCACTGACCGCTACAATGAGCAGTTCTTC
TRBD1 | . | TRBJ2-1 | TRBV2 | CASSGQGAQYYNEQFF | TGTGCCAGCAGTGGACAGGGGGCTCAATATTACAATGAGCAGTTCTTC
. | . | TRBJ1-2 | TRBV5-1 | CASSFLLGGRGGYTF | TGCGCCAGCAGCTTCCTATTAGGAGGGAGGGGTGGCTACACCTTC
TRBD1 | . | TRBJ1-1 | TRBV11-3 | CASSHRQGATEAFF | TGTGCCAGCAGCCACCGACAGGGAGCTACTGAAGCTTTCTTT
. | . | TRBJ1-3 | TRBV28 | CASSLTGGSGNTIYF | TGTGCCAGCAGTTTAACTGGGGGGTCCGGAAACACCATATATTTT
. | . | TRBJ1-1 | TRBV6-5 | CASSLQGYTEAFF | TGTGCCAGCAGTCTACAGGGATACACTGAAGCTTTCTTT
. | . | TRBJ2-7 | TRBV4-1 | CASSQGGDRSYEQYF | TGCGCCAGCAGCCAAGGGGGGGACAGATCCTACGAGCAGTACTTC
. | . | TRBJ2-2 | TRBV11-2 | CASGGQNTGELFF | TGTGCCAGCGGTGGACAGAACACCGGGGAGCTGTTTTTT
. | . | TRBJ1-6 | TRBV18 | CASSPAAGTNSPLHF | TGTGCCAGCTCACCAGCGGCAGGTACTAATTCACCCCTCCACTTT
. | . | TRBJ2-1 | TRBV5-1 | CASSLSPVQGGEQFF | TGCGCCAGCAGCTTGAGCCCCGTACAGGGAGGTGAGCAGTTCTTC
TRBD1 | . | TRBJ1-4 | TRBV7-8 | CASSLTGGLFF | TGTGCCAGCAGCTTAACAGGGGGACTGTTTTTT
. | . | TRBJ1-1 | TRBV28 | CASIQQLDTEAFF | TGTGCCAGCATCCAACAGTTGGACACTGAAGCTTTCTTT